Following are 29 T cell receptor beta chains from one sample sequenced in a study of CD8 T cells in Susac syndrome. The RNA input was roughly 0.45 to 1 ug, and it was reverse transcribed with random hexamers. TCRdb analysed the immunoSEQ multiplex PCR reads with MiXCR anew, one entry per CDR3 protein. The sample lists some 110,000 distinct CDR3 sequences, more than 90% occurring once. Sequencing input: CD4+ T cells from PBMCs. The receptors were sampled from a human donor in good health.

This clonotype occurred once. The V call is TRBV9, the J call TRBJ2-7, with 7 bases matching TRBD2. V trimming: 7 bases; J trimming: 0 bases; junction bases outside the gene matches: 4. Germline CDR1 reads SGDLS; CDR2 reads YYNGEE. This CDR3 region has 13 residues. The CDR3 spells CASAAGVSYEQYF. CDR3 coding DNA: TGTGCCAGCGCCGCGGGAGTCTCCTACGAGCAGTACTTC.

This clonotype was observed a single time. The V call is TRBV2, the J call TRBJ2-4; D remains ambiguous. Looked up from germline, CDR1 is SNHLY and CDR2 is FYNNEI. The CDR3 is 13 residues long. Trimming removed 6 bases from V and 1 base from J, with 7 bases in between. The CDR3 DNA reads TGTGCCAGCAGATCTTTTGCCAAAAACATTCAGTACTTC. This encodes CASRSFAKNIQYF.

This chain's CDR3 is CASSQAPSSYNEQFF. The DNA of the CDR3 is TGCGCCAGCAGCCAAGCCCCTAGCTCCTACAATGAGCAGTTCTTC. The J gene is TRBJ2-1, the V gene TRBV4-3; D remains ambiguous. Trimming stripped 1 base from V and 0 bases from J, with 7 bases between. Germline CDR1 reads LGHNA; CDR2 reads YSLEER. CDR3 size: 15 residues.

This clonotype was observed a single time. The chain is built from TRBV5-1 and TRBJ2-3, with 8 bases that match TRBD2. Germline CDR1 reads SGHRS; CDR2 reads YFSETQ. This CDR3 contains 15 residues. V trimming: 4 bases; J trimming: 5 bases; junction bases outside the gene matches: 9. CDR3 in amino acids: CASSPGGLAGDTQYF. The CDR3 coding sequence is TGCGCCAGCAGCCCCGGCGGGCTAGCGGGAGATACGCAGTATTTT.

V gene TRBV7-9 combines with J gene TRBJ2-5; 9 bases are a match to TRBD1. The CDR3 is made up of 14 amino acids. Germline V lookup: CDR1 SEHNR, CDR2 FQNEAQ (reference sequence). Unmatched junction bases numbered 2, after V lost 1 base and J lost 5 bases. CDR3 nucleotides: TGTGCCAGCAGCTTAGTACAGGGGGCGGAGACCCAGTACTTC. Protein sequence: CASSLVQGAETQYF. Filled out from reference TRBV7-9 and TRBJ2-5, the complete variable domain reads DTGVSQNPRHKITKRGQNVTFRCDPISEHNRLYWYRQTLGQGPEFLTYFQNEAQLEKSRLLSDRFSAERPKGSFSTLEIQRTEQGDSAMYLCASSLVQGAETQYFGPGTRLLVL.

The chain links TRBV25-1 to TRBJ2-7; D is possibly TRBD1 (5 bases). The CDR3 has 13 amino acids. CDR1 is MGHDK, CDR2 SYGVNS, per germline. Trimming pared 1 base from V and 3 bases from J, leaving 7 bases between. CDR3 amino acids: CASSESTVYEQYF. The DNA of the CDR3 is TGTGCCAGCAGTGAATCGACAGTCTACGAGCAGTACTTC.

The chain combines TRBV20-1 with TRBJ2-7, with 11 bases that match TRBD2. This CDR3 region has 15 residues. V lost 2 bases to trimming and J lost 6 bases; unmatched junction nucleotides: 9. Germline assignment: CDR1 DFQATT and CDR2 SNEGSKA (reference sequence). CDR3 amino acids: CSARPTSGSPPEQYF. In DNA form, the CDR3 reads TGCAGTGCTAGACCTACTAGCGGGAGCCCCCCCGAGCAGTACTTC.

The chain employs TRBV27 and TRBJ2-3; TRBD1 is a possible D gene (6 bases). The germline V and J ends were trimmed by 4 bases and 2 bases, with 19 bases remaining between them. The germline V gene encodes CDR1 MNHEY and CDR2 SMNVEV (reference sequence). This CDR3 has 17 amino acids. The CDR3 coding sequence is TGTGCCAGCAGTTACAGCGGACAGCCACGACCCACAGATACGCAGTATTTT. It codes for CASSYSGQPRPTDTQYF.

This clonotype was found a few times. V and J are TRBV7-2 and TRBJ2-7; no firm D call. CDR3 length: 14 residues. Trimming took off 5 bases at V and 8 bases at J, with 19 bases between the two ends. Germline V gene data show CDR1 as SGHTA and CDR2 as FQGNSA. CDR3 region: CASSLERTTNKQYF. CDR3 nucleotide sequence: TGTGCCAGCAGCCTTGAACGGACCACTAATAAGCAGTACTTC.

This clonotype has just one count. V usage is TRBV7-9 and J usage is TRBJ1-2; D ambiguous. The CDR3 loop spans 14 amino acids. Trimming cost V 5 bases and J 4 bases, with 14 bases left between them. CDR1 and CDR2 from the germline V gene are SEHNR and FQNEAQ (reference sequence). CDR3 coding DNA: TGTGCCAGCAGCCCGTCGGGCGGTTCCTATGGCTACACCTTC. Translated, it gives CASSPSGGSYGYTF.

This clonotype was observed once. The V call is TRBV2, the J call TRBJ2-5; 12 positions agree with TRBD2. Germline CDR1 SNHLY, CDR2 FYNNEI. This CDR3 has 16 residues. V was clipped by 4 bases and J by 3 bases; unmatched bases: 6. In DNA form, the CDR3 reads TGTGCCAGCAGTGTGGCACGACTAGCGGGAGAAGAGACCCAGTACTTC. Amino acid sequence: CASSVARLAGEETQYF.

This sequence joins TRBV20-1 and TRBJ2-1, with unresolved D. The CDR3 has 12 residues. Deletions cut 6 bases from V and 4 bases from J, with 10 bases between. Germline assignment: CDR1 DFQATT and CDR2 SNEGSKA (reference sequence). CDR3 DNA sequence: TGCAGTGCAAGCCTCGGGTACAATGAGCAGTTCTTC. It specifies CSASLGYNEQFF.

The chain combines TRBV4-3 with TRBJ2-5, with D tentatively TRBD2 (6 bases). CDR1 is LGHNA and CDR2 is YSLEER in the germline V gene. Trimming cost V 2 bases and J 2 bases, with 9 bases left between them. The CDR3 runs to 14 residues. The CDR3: CASSQFSGQETQYF. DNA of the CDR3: TGCGCCAGCAGCCAATTTAGCGGACAAGAGACCCAGTACTTC.

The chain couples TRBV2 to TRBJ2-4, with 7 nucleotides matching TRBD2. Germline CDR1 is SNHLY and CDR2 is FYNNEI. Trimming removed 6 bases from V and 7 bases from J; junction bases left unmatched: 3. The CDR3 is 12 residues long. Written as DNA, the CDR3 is TGTGCCAGCAGACTAGCGCAGAACATTCAGTACTTC. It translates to CASRLAQNIQYF.

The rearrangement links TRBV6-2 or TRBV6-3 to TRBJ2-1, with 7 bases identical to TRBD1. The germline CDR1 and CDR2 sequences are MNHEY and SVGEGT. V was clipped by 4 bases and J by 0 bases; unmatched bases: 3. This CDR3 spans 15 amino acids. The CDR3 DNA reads TGTGCCAGCAGTTTAGGGACAGTCTCCTACAATGAGCAGTTCTTC. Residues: CASSLGTVSYNEQFF.

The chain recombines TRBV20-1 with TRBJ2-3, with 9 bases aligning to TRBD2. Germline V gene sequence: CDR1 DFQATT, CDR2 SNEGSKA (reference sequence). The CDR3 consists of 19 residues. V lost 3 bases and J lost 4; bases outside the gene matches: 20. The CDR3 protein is CSASRREAGGPGGADTQYF. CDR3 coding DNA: TGCAGTGCTAGTCGTCGTGAGGCGGGAGGGCCGGGGGGAGCAGATACGCAGTATTTT.

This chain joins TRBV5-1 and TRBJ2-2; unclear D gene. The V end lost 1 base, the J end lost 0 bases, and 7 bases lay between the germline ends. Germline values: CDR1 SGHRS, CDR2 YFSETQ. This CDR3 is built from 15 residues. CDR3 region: CASSLRAPNTGELFF. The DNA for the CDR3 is TGCGCCAGCAGCTTGAGGGCCCCGAACACCGGGGAGCTGTTTTTT. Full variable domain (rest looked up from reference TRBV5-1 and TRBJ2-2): KAGVTQTPRYLIKTRGQQVTLSCSPISGHRSVSWYQQTPGQGLQFLFEYFSETQRNKGNFPGRFSGRQFSNSRSEMNVSTLELGDSALYLCASSLRAPNTGELFFGEGSRLTVL.

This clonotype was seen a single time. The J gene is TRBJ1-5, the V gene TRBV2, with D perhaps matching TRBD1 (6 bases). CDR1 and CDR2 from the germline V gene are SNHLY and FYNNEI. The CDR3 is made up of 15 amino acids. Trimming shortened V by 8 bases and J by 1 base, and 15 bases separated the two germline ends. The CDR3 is CASRRTVGSNQPQHF. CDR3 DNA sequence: TGTGCCAGCCGTAGGACAGTCGGAAGCAATCAGCCCCAGCATTTT.

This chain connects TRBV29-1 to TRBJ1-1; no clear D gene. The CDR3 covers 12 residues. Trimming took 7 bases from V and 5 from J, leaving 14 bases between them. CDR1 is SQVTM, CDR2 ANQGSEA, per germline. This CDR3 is CSAGGVGTEAFF. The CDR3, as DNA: TGCAGCGCCGGCGGGGTTGGTACTGAAGCTTTCTTT. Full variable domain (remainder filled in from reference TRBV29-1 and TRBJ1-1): SAVISQKPSRDICQRGTSLTIQCQVDSQVTMMFWYRQQPGQSLTLIATANQGSEATYESGFVIDKFPISRPNLTFSTLTVSNMSPEDSSIYLCSAGGVGTEAFFGQGTRLTVV.

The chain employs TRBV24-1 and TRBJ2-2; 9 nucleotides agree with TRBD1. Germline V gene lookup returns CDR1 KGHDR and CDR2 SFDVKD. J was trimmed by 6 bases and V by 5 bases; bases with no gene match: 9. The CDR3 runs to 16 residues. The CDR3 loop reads CATSASGQGWSGELFF. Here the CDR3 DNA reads TGTGCCACCAGTGCCTCAGGACAGGGGTGGTCCGGGGAGCTGTTTTTT.

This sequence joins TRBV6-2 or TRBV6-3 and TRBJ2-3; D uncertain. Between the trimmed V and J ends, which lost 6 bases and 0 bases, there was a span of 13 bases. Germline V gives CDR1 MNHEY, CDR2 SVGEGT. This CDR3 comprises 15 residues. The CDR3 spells CASSPTEPSTDTQYF. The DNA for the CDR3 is TGTGCCAGCAGCCCCACGGAACCTAGCACAGATACGCAGTATTTT.

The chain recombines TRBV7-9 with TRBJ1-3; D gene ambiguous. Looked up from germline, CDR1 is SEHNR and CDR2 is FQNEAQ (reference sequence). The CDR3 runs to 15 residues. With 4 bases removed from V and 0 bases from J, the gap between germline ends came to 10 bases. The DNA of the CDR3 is TGTGCCAGCAGCTCCGTTGCCCCCTCTGGAAACACCATATATTTT. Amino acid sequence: CASSSVAPSGNTIYF.

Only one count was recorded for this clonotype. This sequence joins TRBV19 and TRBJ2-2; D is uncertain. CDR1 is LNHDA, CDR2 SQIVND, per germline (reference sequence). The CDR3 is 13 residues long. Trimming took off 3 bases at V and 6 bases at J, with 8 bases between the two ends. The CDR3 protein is CASSIAEAGELFF. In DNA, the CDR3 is TGTGCCAGTAGTATCGCTGAGGCCGGGGAGCTGTTTTTT. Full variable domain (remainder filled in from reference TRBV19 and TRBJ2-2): DGGITQSPKYLFRKEGQNVTLSCEQNLNHDAMYWYRQDPGQGLRLIYYSQIVNDFQKGDIAEGYSVSREKKESFPLTVTSAQKNPTAFYLCASSIAEAGELFFGEGSRLTVL.

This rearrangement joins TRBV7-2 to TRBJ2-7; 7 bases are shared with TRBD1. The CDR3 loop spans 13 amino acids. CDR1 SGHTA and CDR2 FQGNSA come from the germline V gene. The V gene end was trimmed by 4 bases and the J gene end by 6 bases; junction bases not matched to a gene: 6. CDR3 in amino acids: CASSYDRESEQYF. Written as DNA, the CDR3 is TGTGCCAGCAGCTACGACAGGGAGAGCGAGCAGTACTTC.

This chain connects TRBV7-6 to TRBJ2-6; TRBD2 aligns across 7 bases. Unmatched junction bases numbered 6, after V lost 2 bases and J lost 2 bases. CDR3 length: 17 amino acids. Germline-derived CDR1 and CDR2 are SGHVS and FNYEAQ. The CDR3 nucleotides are TGTGCCAGCAGCTTAATTGCGGGAGCGCCTGGGGCCAACGTCCTGACTTTC. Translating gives CASSLIAGAPGANVLTF.

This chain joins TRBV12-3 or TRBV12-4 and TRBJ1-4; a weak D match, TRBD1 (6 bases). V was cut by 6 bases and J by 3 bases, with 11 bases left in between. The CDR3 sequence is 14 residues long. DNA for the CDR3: TGTGCCAGCAGCCTGGACAGACCTAATGAAAAACTGTTTTTT. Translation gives CASSLDRPNEKLFF.

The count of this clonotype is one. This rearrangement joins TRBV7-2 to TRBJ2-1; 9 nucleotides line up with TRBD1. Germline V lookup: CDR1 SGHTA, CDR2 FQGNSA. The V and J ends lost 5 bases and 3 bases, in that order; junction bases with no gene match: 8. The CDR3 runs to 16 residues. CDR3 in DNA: TGTGCCAGCAGCCCCTACCGGGACAGGGTCTACAATGAGCAGTTCTTC. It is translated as CASSPYRDRVYNEQFF.

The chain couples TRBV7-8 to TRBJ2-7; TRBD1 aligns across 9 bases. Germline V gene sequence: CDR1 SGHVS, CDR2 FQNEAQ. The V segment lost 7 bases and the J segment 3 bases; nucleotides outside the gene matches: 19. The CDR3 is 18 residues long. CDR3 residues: CASTRGATGGITLYEQYF. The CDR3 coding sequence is TGTGCCAGCACCCGGGGGGCTACAGGGGGCATCACCCTCTACGAGCAGTACTTC.

The CDR3 nucleotides read TGTGCCAGCAGCTTAGTAATAGCAGGCTACGAGCAGTACTTC. The encoded protein is CASSLVIAGYEQYF. This rearrangement joins TRBV7-2 to TRBJ2-7, with unresolved D. The CDR3 spans 14 residues. Per the germline V gene, CDR1 is SGHTA and CDR2 is FQGNSA. The V end was cut by 1 base, the J end by 3 bases, with 10 bases between.